This entry lists 29 T cell receptor beta chains sequenced from one sample in a study of CD8 T cells and mutated HIV epitopes. No antigens are known for them. Peptide stimulation included anti-CD28 and anti-CD49d co-stimulation before sorting CD69+CD137+ CD8+ T cells. The single-cell library used oligo-dT primers with well-specific UMIs, adapting Smart-seq2 and MARS-Seq. Nested PCR used template-switch oligo forward primers and barcoded TCR alpha and beta reverse primers. TCRdb fed the single-cell sequencing reads into MiXCR, producing one record per CDR3 protein. Of some 600 distinct CDR3 sequences detected, 46% appear once; the ten largest clones hold about 65%. The source material was CD8+ T cells from blood cultured with a non-adapted viral peptide, sampled during chronic HIV-1 infection. Subset given: CD69+CD137+ cells after non-adapted KY11 peptide stimulation. The receptors were sampled from a woman younger than 30 with HIV-1 infection.

V and J are TRBV15 and TRBJ2-7; D might be TRBD2 (6 bases). Between the trimmed V and J ends, which lost 3 bases and 3 bases, there was a span of 18 bases. Germline assignment: CDR1 LNHNV and CDR2 YYDKDF (reference sequence). The CDR3 length is 16 residues. The DNA of the CDR3 is TGTGCCACCAGCAGGAATCGGGGGACCTCCTACTACGAGCAGTACTTC. This translates into CATSRNRGTSYYEQYF.

This clonotype is categorized as large. The CDR3 loop reads CATAPGLEFETQYF. The CDR3 coding sequence is TGTGCCACCGCCCCGGGACTAGAATTTGAGACCCAGTACTTC. The chain joins TRBV2 to TRBJ2-5, with TRBD2 identical over 8 bases. J was trimmed by 5 bases and V by 10 bases; bases with no gene match: 12. Germline V lookup: CDR1 SNHLY, CDR2 FYNNEI. The CDR3 covers 14 residues.

The chain links TRBV11-3 to TRBJ2-5; possible D gene TRBD2, 5 bases. The ends were cut back, 0 bases at V and 4 bases at J, with 18 bases in the middle. Germline values: CDR1 SGHNT, CDR2 YENEEA. This CDR3 has 17 amino acids. The CDR3 sequence is CASSLDMNHSEGETQYF. CDR3 in DNA: TGTGCCAGCAGCTTAGATATGAATCATTCCGAGGGAGAGACCCAGTACTTC.

For this clonotype: With a far larger clone one base away, a read error is the likely cause. The chain employs TRBV4-2 and TRBJ1-3; D is unclear. Germline V lookup: CDR1 LGHNA, CDR2 YNFKEQ. The CDR3 contains 14 residues. Trimming pared 6 bases from V and 0 bases from J, leaving 9 bases between. CDR3 loop: CASRQRGSGNTIYF. The CDR3 nucleotides are TGTGCCAGCAGGCAACGGGGCTCTGGAAACACCATATATTTT.

This clonotype showed up just a few times. The CDR3 loop is CASSVLDGSDTQYF. For the CDR3, the DNA is TGTGCCAGCAGTGTACTCGACGGCTCAGATACGCAGTATTTT. The chain recombines TRBV27 with TRBJ2-3; D unresolved. Germline-derived CDR1 and CDR2 are MNHEY and SMNVEV (reference sequence). The CDR3 has 14 amino acids. Trimming left V 5 bases short and J 4 bases short, with 13 bases between.

CDR3 nucleotides: TGCAGAGTTCTACCACATGGGAACACTGAAGCTTTCTTT. Amino acids: CRVLPHGNTEAFF. The rearrangement joins TRBV29-1 to TRBJ1-1; the D is unclear. The CDR3 spans 13 residues. Germline CDR1 reads SQVTM; CDR2 reads ANQGSEA.

The CDR3 DNA sequence: TGTGCCAGCAGCCCGGTCCTAGCGAGCACAGATACGCAGTATTTT. Encoded protein: CASSPVLASTDTQYF. The V gene is TRBV11-2, the J gene TRBJ2-3; TRBD2 might be the D (6 bases). Trimming cost V 5 bases and J 0 bases, with 12 bases left between them. The CDR3 consists of 15 residues. In germline, CDR1 is SGHAT, CDR2 FQNNGV.

For this clonotype: A read error is likely here: a far larger clone is one base away. CDR3 in amino acids: CANSSWGNQETQYF. The CDR3 DNA follows: TGTGCCAACAGTTCTTGGGGAAACCAAGAGACCCAGTACTTC. The chain employs TRBV12-3 or TRBV12-4 and TRBJ2-5, with D unclear. This CDR3 has 14 amino acids.

This clonotype is categorized as large. The chain combines TRBV5-1 with TRBJ1-2; 7 bases agree with TRBD1. J lost 5 bases, V lost 0 bases, and 7 bases had no gene match. Germline CDR1 reads SGHRS; CDR2 reads YFSETQ. The CDR3 is 15 residues long. Here the CDR3 DNA reads TGCGCCAGCAGCTTGGAGGACAGGACCCCTTATGGCTACACCTTC. Encoded protein: CASSLEDRTPYGYTF.

On this clonotype itself: A read error is the likely source, as a far larger clone sits one nucleotide away. This chain joins TRBV6-2 or TRBV6-3 and TRBJ1-3; possible D gene TRBD1, 5 bases. Trimming shortened V by 5 bases and J by 0 bases, and 8 bases separated the two germline ends. The CDR3 loop spans 14 amino acids. From germline, CDR1 is MNHEY and CDR2 SVGEGT. CDR3 in amino acids: CASSGQGSGNTIYF. DNA for the CDR3: TGTGCCAGCAGTGGACAAGGCTCTGGAAACACCATATATTTT.

Comment on this clonotype: Given a far larger clone just one base away, this is likely a sequencing read error. This chain connects TRBV11-2 to TRBJ2-7, with D perhaps matching TRBD2 (5 bases). The last part of the DNA fits TRBJ2-1 better; the J call may be wrong. Germline CDR1 and CDR2: SGHAT and FQNNGV. This CDR3 is built from 12 residues. CDR3 residues: CASGSLRDEQFF. In nucleotides, the CDR3 is TGTGCCAGCGGCTCCTTGAGGGATGAGCAGTTCTTC.

Of note for this clonotype: One end of the junction fails to match germline, which may point to a read error. This sequence joins TRBV9 and TRBJ2-2, with 9 nucleotides matching TRBD1. The CDR3 is 16 residues long. In germline, CDR1 is SGDLS, CDR2 YYNGEE. In nucleotides, the CDR3 is TGTGCCAGCAATCCTGGGGACAGGGCGGGCACCGGGGAGCTGTTCTTT. This encodes CASNPGDRAGTGELFF.

This chain joins TRBV11-3 and TRBJ2-2, with D unresolved. V was cut by 4 bases and J by 3 bases, with 15 bases left in between. Looked up from germline, CDR1 is SGHNT and CDR2 is YENEEA. This CDR3 is built from 16 residues. Here the CDR3 reads CASSSRHPTDTGELFF. In DNA form, the CDR3 reads TGTGCCAGCAGCTCTAGACATCCGACTGACACCGGGGAGCTGTTTTTT. Using reference TRBV11-3 and TRBJ2-2 for the parts outside the CDR3, the full variable domain is EAGVVQSPRYKIIEKKQPVAFWCNPISGHNTLYWYLQNLGQGPELLIRYENEEAVDDSQLPKDRFSAERLKGVDSTLKIQPAELGDSAVYLCASSSRHPTDTGELFFGEGSRLTVL.

This clonotype is labeled as hyperexpanded. The gene calls are TRBV28 and TRBJ1-1; 7 nucleotides agree with TRBD1. This CDR3 is 14 amino acids long. V was clipped by 6 bases and J by 6 bases; unmatched bases: 10. Germline lookup yields CDR1 MDHEN and CDR2 SYDVKM. The CDR3 nucleotides are TGTGCCAGCAGACGACAGGGTTCGGGTTCTGAAGCTTTCTTT. Its protein is CASRRQGSGSEAFF.

In this sample, this clonotype turned up a few times. The V and J genes are TRBV10-3 and TRBJ2-1, with 11 bases matching TRBD2. After removal of 0 bases from V and 4 bases from J, the junction contained 2 bases not matched to a gene. The CDR3 has 16 amino acids. Germline values: CDR1 ENHRY, CDR2 SYGVKD. CDR3: CAISESLAGAYNEQFF. CDR3 nucleotide sequence: TGTGCCATCAGTGAGTCACTAGCGGGGGCATACAATGAGCAGTTCTTC.

Points on this clonotype: The junction departs from the called germline gene at one end, perhaps through a read error. The V and J genes are TRBV5-1 and TRBJ2-7; TRBD1 might be the D (5 bases). Per the germline V gene, CDR1 is SGHRS and CDR2 is YFSETQ. CDR3 length: 14 amino acids. CDR3: CAGSLADSSYEQYF. As DNA, the CDR3 is TGCGCCGGCAGCTTGGCCGACAGCTCCTACGAGCAGTACTTC.

This clonotype was recorded only once. This rearrangement joins TRBV5-8 to TRBJ2-1, with 10 bases matching TRBD1. After removal of 2 bases from V and 0 bases from J, the junction contained 11 bases not matched to a gene. The CDR3 loop spans 19 amino acids. CDR1 and CDR2 from the germline V gene are SGHTS and YDEGEE. This chain's CDR3 is CASSFRRFRTGGSYNEQFF. The CDR3 nucleotides are TGTGCCAGCAGCTTTAGGCGATTTCGGACAGGGGGCTCCTACAATGAGCAGTTCTTC.

This clonotype came up a few times. The rearrangement uses TRBV7-2 and TRBJ2-1; D is ambiguous. Trimming cost V 5 bases and J 10 bases, with 12 bases left between them. This CDR3 has 12 residues. Germline V gene lookup returns CDR1 SGHTA and CDR2 FQGNSA. The CDR3 nucleotides are TGTGCCAGCAGCCTCTTAGGGATGGAGCAGTTCTTC. Translation: CASSLLGMEQFF.

The chain employs TRBV20-1 and TRBJ1-2; possibly TRBD1 for D (6 bases). The CDR3 loop spans 13 amino acids. Trimming cost V 6 bases and J 7 bases, with 18 bases left between them. Germline CDR1 reads DFQATT; CDR2 reads SNEGSKA (reference sequence). The CDR3, as DNA: TGCAGTGCACCCTGGGAGGGGGTGGGTGGCTACACCTTC. As protein: CSAPWEGVGGYTF.

About this clonotype: A read error likely explains this, since a far larger clone differs by one base. V usage is TRBV7-2 and J usage is TRBJ1-2, with D maybe TRBD1 (6 bases). Germline CDR1 SGHTA, CDR2 FQGNSA. This CDR3 spans 18 amino acids. The CDR3 is CANSSLARDTPFFYGYTF. CDR3 coding DNA: TGTGCCAACAGCTCCCTGGCCCGGGACACCCCATTTTTCTATGGCTACACCTTC.

This clonotype was observed a handful of times. The chain is built from TRBV4-2 and TRBJ1-1; D is perhaps TRBD1 (5 bases). There are 12 residues in the CDR3. Germline assignment: CDR1 LGHNA and CDR2 YNFKEQ. The V and J ends lost 5 bases and 4 bases respectively, with 8 bases between them. CDR3: CASSTGTTEAFF. DNA for the CDR3: TGTGCCAGCAGCACTGGGACCACTGAAGCTTTCTTT.

This clonotype was counted between two and nine times. Its ends do not fully match the called genes, so a read error is possible. The chain carries TRBV5-1 and TRBJ2-7; 8 bases line up with TRBD2. The CDR3 extends over 16 amino acids. Germline CDR1 and CDR2: SGHRS and YFSETQ. DNA of the CDR3: TGTGCCAGCAGCTTAGATCGGGCTAGCGGGCCTTACGAGCAGTACTTC. It specifies CASSLDRASGPYEQYF.

The rearrangement uses TRBV6-1 and TRBJ2-7, with a weak D call TRBD2 (5 bases). In germline, CDR1 is MNHNS, CDR2 SASEGT. This CDR3 comprises 19 residues. Trimming cost V 6 bases and J 3 bases, with 30 bases left between them. In DNA, the CDR3 is TGTGCCAGCAGGACGGGATCCACTATAGGGCGGCGGAAGGTCTACGAGCAGTACTTC. Protein: CASRTGSTIGRRKVYEQYF.

This clonotype was recorded once. This chain links TRBV20-1 with TRBJ1-5; a weak D match, TRBD1 (5 bases). Germline CDR1 and CDR2: DFQATT and SNEGSKA (reference sequence). Trimming stripped 7 bases from V and 0 bases from J, with 34 bases between. The CDR3 is 21 amino acids. CDR3 amino acids: CSGINAELCDMGLCSNQPQHF. The CDR3 DNA is TGCAGTGGTATCAACGCAGAGTTGTGCGACATGGGACTGTGTAGCAATCAGCCCCAGCATTTT.

The chain uses TRBV12-3 or TRBV12-4 and TRBJ2-7, with D possibly matching TRBD1 (5 bases). Trimming shortened V by 4 bases and J by 7 bases, and 11 bases separated the two germline ends. This CDR3 has 12 residues. Here the CDR3 reads CASSSDMGEQYF. The CDR3 DNA sequence: TGTGCCAGCAGTTCGGACATGGGGGAGCAGTACTTC.

There are a few counts of this clonotype. A single base separates this from a much larger clone, so it may be a read error. This chain uses TRBV4-1 with TRBJ2-3; the D gene is possibly TRBD2 (6 bases). V lost 5 bases and J lost 8, with 11 bases in between. The CDR3 sequence is 12 residues long. The V gene's germline CDR1 is MGHRA and CDR2 YSYEKL. DNA for the CDR3: TGCGCCAGCAGCAAGGACGGGGGTACGCAGTATTTT. The encoded protein is CASSKDGGTQYF.

A word on this clonotype: Its ends do not fully match the called genes, so a read error is possible. V gene TRBV27 combines with J gene TRBJ2-1; D possibly corresponds to TRBD2 (5 bases). This CDR3 comprises 12 residues. Germline values: CDR1 MNHEY, CDR2 SMNVEV (reference sequence). CDR3 loop: CATAGMGNGQFF. The CDR3 DNA reads as TGTGCCACGGCCGGGATGGGGAATGGGCAGTTCTTC.

V usage is TRBV3-2 and J usage is TRBJ2-3; whether TRBD2, the table's D call, matches the DNA was not checked. TRBV3-2 is tagged as a pseudogene. This CDR3 is 16 amino acids long. CDR3 sequence: CAGGRSQSSGTDTQYF. The DNA of the CDR3 is TGTGCCGGCGGTAGGTCCCAAAGTAGTGGCACAGATACACAGTATTTT.

CDR3 protein: CASSLSRAPYLEQPQHF. The CDR3 DNA is TGTGCCAGCAGTTTAAGCAGGGCACCTTATTTGGAGCAGCCCCAGCATTTT. The chain uses TRBV28 and TRBJ1-5; a weak D match, TRBD1 (5 bases). V was cut by 2 bases and J by 7 bases, with 21 bases left in between. The CDR3 consists of 17 residues. From germline, CDR1 is MDHEN and CDR2 SYDVKM.